This T cell receptor beta chain was observed in a study of blood T cells in healthy people across ages. Study observations and caveats: Long-lived donors had more naive CD4+ cells and higher diversity than aged donors.

This clonotype was seen a few times. The antigen is not known. The CDR3 covers 12 residues. Germline-derived CDR1 and CDR2 are SQVTM and ANQGSEA. A sample-barcoded 5' primer and a J-beta primer mix were used in a second PCR of roughly 7 to 12 cycles. Each cDNA was tagged by a template-switch adaptor containing 12 random nucleotides. TCRdb passed the 5' RACE reads through MiXCR, listing each CDR3 protein once. The sample comprises about 670,000 distinct CDR3 sequences, 40% to 45% of which are singletons, and around 30% rests with the top ten. Source material: blood. The chain couples TRBV29-1 to TRBJ2-7, with 9 bases fitting TRBD2. The J call may not be correct, given that the DNA end is closer to TRBJ2-5. The origin of this receptor is a man aged 80 or over in good health. CDR3 loop: CSVGAGGETQYF. In DNA, the CDR3 is TGCAGCGTTGGAGCGGGGGGCGAGACCCAGTACTTC.